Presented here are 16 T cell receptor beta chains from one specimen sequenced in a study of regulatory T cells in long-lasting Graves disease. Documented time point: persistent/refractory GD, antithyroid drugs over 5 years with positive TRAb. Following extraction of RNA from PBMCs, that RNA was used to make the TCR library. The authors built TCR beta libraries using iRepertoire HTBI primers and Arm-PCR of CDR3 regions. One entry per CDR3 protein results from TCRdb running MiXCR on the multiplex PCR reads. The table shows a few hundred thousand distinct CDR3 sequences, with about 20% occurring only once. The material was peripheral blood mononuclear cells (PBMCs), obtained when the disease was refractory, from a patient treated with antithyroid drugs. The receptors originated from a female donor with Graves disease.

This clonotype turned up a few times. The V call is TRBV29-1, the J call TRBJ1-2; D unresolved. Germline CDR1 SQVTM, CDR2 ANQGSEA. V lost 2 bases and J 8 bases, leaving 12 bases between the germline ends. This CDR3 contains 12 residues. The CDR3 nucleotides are TGCAGCGTTGAAAGTGGTTTTCGAGGCTACACCTTC. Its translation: CSVESGFRGYTF. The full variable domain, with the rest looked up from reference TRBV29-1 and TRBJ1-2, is SAVISQKPSRDICQRGTSLTIQCQVDSQVTMMFWYRQQPGQSLTLIATANQGSEATYESGFVIDKFPISRPNLTFSTLTVSNMSPEDSSIYLCSVESGFRGYTFGSGTRLTVV.

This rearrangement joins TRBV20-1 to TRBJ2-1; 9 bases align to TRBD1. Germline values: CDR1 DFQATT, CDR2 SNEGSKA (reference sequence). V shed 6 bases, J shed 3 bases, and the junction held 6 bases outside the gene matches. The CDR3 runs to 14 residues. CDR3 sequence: CSARDRANYNEQFF. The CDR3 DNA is TGCAGTGCGCGGGACAGGGCTAACTACAATGAGCAGTTCTTC.

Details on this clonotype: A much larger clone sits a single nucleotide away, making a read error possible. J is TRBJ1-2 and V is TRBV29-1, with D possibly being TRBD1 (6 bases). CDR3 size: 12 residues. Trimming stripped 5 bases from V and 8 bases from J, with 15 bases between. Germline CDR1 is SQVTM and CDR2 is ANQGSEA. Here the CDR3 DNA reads TGCAGCGTTCCCACAACAGGGCGCGGCTACACCTTC. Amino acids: CSVPTTGRGYTF.

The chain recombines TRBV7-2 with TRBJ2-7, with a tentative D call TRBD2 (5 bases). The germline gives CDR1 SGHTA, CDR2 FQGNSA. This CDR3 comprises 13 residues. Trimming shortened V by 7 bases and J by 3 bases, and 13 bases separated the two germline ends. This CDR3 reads CASKSGADYEQYF. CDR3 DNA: TGTGCCAGCAAAAGCGGAGCCGACTACGAGCAGTACTTC. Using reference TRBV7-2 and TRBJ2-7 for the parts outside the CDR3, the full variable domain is GAGVSQSPSNKVTEKGKDVELRCDPISGHTALYWYRQSLGQGLEFLIYFQGNSAPDKSGLPSDRFSAERTGGSVSTLTIQRTQQEDSAVYLCASKSGADYEQYFGPGTRLTVT.

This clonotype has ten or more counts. The chain's CDR3 is CASSITGQGTETQYF. In nucleotides, the CDR3 is TGTGCCAGTAGTATTACGGGACAGGGCACAGAGACCCAGTACTTC. The rearrangement links TRBV19 to TRBJ2-5; 9 nucleotides agree with TRBD1. The CDR3 runs to 15 residues. The trim removed 3 bases at V and 4 bases at J, leaving 6 bases unmatched. Germline V lookup: CDR1 LNHDA, CDR2 SQIVND (reference sequence). Full variable domain (missing parts from reference TRBV19 and TRBJ2-5): DGGITQSPKYLFRKEGQNVTLSCEQNLNHDAMYWYRQDPGQGLRLIYYSQIVNDFQKGDIAEGYSVSREKKESFPLTVTSAQKNPTAFYLCASSITGQGTETQYFGPGTRLLVL.

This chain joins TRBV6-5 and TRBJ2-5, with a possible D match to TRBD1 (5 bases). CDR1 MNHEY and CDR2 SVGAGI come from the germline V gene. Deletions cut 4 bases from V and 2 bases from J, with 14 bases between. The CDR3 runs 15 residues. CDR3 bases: TGTGCCAGCAGTTCAGGACATATTTCACAAGAGACCCAGTACTTC. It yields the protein CASSSGHISQETQYF.

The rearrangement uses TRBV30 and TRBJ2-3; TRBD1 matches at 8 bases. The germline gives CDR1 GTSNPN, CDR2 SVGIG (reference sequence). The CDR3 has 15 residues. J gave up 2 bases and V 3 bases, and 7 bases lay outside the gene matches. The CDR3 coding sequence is TGTGCCTGGAGAGACGACAGGGGTCCCACAGATACGCAGTATTTT. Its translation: CAWRDDRGPTDTQYF.

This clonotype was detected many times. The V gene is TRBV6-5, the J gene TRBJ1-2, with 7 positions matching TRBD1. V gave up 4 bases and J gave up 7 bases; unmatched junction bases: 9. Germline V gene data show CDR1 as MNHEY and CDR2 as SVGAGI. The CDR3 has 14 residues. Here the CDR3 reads CASSLLRQGGGYTF. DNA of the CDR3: TGTGCCAGCAGTTTACTGCGACAGGGCGGTGGCTACACCTTC.

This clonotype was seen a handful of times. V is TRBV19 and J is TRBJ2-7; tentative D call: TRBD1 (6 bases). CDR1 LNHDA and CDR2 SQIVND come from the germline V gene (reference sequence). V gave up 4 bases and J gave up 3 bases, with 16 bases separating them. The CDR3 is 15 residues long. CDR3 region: CASSKQTGAHYEQYF. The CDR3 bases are TGTGCCAGTAGTAAACAGACAGGTGCCCACTACGAGCAGTACTTC.

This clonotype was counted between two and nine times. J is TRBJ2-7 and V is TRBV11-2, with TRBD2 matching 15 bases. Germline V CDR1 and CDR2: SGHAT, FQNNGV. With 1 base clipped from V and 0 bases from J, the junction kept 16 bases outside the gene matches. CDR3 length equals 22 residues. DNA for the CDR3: TGTGCCAGCAGCTTAGGATTAGTTTATGGGACTAGCGGGAGGCTTAGCTCCTACGAGCAGTACTTC. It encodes CASSLGLVYGTSGRLSSYEQYF.

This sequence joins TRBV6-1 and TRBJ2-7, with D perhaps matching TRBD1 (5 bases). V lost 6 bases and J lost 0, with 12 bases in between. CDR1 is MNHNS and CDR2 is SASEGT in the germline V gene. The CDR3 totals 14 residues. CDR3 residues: CASRDMMASYEQYF. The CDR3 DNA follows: TGTGCCAGCAGGGACATGATGGCCTCCTACGAGCAGTACTTC.

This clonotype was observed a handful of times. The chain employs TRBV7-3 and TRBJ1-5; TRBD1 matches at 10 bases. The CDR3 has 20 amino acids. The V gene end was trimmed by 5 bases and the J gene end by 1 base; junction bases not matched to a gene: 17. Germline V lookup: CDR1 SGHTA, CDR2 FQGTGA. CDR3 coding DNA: TGTGCCAGCAGCCCAACACCTGACAGGGGGCTATATCCGAGCAATCAGCCCCAGCATTTT. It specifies CASSPTPDRGLYPSNQPQHF.

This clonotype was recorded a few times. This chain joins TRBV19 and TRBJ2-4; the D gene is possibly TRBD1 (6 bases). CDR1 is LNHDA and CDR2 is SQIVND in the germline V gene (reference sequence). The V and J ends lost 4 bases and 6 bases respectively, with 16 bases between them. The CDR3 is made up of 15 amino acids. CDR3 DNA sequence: TGTGCCAGTAGTAGGCTTGGGGGCGCGGGAAACATTCAGTACTTC. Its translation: CASSRLGGAGNIQYF.

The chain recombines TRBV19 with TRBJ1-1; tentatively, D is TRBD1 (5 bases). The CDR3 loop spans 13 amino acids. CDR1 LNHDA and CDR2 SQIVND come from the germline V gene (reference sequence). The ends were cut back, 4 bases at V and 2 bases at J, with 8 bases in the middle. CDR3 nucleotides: TGTGCCAGTAGTACACAGGTCAACACTGAAGCTTTCTTT. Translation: CASSTQVNTEAFF.

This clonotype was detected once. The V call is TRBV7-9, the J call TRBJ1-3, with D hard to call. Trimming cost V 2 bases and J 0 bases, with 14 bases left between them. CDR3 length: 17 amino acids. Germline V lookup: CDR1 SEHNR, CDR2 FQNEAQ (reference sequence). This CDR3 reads CASSLRQAEDSGNTIYF. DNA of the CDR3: TGTGCCAGCAGCTTACGCCAGGCCGAAGACTCTGGAAACACCATATATTTT.

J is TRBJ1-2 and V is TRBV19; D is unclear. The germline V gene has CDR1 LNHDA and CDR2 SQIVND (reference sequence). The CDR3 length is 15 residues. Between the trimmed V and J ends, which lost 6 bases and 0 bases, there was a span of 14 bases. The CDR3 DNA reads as TGTGCCAGTAGACCCTGGGCAGGAACTAACTATGGCTACACCTTC. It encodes CASRPWAGTNYGYTF. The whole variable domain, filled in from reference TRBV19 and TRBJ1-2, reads DGGITQSPKYLFRKEGQNVTLSCEQNLNHDAMYWYRQDPGQGLRLIYYSQIVNDFQKGDIAEGYSVSREKKESFPLTVTSAQKNPTAFYLCASRPWAGTNYGYTFGSGTRLTVV.